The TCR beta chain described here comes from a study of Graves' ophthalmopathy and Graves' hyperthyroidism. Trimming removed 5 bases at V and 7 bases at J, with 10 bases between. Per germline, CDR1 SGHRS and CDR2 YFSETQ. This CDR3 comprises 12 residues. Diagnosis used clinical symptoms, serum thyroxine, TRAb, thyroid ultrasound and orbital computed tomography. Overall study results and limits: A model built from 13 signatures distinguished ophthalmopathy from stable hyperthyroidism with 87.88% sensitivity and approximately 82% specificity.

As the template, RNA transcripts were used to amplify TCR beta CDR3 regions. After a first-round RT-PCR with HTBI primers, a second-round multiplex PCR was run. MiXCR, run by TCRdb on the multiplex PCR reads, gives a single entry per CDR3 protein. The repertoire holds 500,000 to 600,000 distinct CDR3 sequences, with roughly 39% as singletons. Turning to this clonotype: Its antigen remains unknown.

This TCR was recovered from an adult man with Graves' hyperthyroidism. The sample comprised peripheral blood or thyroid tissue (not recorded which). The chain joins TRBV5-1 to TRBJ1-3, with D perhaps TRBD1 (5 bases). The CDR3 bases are TGCGCCAGCAGGGGGGAGATGAACACCATATATTTT. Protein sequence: CASRGEMNTIYF.